This T cell receptor (beta chain) originates from a study of T cells after yellow fever vaccination. Turning to the study itself: Preparation of fractions with low cell numbers was performed using SMART-Seq v4 Ultra Low Input.

TCR cDNA, made by 5'RACE template switching, carried an added universal primer site and UMIs. A single record per CDR3 protein comes from TCRdb applying MiXCR to the 5' RACE reads. The table lists roughly 120,000 distinct CDR3 sequences, more than 5.5% of them singletons. The CDR3 loop spans 14 amino acids. The germline V gene has CDR1 SEHNR and CDR2 FQNEAQ (reference sequence). V lost 3 bases to trimming and J lost 5 bases, with 13 bases between them. This chain links TRBV7-9 with TRBJ1-2; D unresolved. The sample in question was CD4+ T cells sorted from PBMCs, obtained about 49 days after the first yellow fever vaccination. The receptor was derived from a man between 18 and 29 years old who received the YFV17D yellow fever vaccine. CDR3 DNA sequence: TGTGCCAGCAGCTTTACAGATATAAAGTATGGCTACACCTTC. Residues: CASSFTDIKYGYTF.